This TCR beta chain came from a study of beta chain features in type 1 diabetes. The study, taken as a whole, reports: Among all four CD4+ subsets, Type 1 diabetes patients had TCRB CDR3s that were moderately but significantly shorter.

Investigators reverse transcribed all isolated RNA, so they sequenced expressed TCRB transcripts. Here immunoSEQ multiplex PCR was the method, and the copy in TCRdb shows in-frame clones only, minus some. The table records 310,000 or so clones, about 15% of them present only once. This CDR3 contains 13 residues. The V end lost 6 bases, the J end lost 9 bases, and 15 bases lay between the germline ends. Germline V gene lookup returns CDR1 MGHDK and CDR2 SYGVNS. In its sample, this clone was seen a few times. Its antigen is unidentified. This receptor was obtained from a man younger than 35 with type 1 diabetes. This rearrangement joins TRBV25-1 to TRBJ2-1; weak D call: TRBD2 (6 bases). Input material: naive CD4+ T cells from blood. The CDR3 loop is CASRGLLPAEQFF. CDR3 DNA: TGTGCCAGCAGGGGACTCCTCCCGGCTGAGCAGTTCTTC.